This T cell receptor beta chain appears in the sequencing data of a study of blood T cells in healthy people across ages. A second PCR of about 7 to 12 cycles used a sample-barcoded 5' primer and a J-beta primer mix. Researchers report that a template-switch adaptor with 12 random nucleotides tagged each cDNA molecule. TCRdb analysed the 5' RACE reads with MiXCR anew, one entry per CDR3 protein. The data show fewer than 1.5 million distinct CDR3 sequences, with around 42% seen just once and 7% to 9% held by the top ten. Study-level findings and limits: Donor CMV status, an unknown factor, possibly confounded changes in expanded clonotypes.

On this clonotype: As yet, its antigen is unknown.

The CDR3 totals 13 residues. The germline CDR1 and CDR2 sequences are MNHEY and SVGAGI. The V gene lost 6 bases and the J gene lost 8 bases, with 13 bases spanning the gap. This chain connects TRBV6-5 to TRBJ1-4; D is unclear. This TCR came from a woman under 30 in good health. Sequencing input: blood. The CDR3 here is CASSVGWAEKLFF. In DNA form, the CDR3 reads TGTGCCAGCAGCGTAGGGTGGGCGGAAAAACTGTTTTTT.